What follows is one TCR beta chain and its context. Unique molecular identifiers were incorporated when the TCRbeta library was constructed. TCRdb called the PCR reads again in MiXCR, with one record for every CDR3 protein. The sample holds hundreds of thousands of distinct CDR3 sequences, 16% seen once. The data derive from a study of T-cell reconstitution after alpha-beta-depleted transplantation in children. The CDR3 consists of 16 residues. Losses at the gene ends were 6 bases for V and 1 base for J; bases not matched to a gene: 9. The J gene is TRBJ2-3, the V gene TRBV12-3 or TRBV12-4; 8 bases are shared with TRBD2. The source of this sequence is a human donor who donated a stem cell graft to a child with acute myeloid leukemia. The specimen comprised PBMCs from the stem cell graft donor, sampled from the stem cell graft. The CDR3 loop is CASSPEGLEGTDTQYF. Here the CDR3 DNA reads TGTGCCAGCAGCCCGGAGGGACTAGAAGGCACAGATACGCAGTATTTT.